A single sample gave rise to the 28 T cell receptor beta chains below, sequenced in a study of regulatory T cells in long-lasting Graves disease. Time point of the sample: newly diagnosed GD, antithyroid drugs for less than 3 months. The TCR library used RNA extracted from PBMCs. Investigators prepared the TCR beta libraries by applying iRepertoire HTBI primers and Arm-PCR of CDR3 regions. TCRdb re-derived calls from the multiplex PCR reads in MiXCR, one entry per CDR3 protein. The sample lists 400,000 to 500,000 distinct CDR3 sequences, about 16% occurring once. These data are also associated with another study on T cells in Graves' hyperthyroidism and ophthalmopathy.

This specimen was peripheral blood mononuclear cells (PBMCs), taken at new diagnosis, from a patient treated with antithyroid drugs. Receptor source: a woman aged 30 to 39 with Graves disease.

The table lists this clonotype with many counts. The chain carries TRBV20-1 and TRBJ1-3; no definite D call. The germline CDR1 and CDR2 sequences are DFQATT and SNEGSKA (reference sequence). V lost 6 bases, J lost 0 bases, and 6 bases lay in between. The CDR3 is 12 residues long. This CDR3 reads CSALYSGNTIYF. The CDR3 region has the DNA TGCAGTGCGCTGTACTCTGGAAACACCATATATTTT.

Details on this clonotype: At one end, the junction sequence differs from germline, possibly due to a read error. The V gene is TRBV12-3 or TRBV12-4, the J gene TRBJ2-7; D unresolved. The CDR3 is 12 amino acids. CDR3: CASSSGSSKRDF. The CDR3 nucleotides are TGTGCCAGCAGTTCCGGGTCCTCGAAAAGGGACTTC.

In this sample, this clonotype turned up many times. This chain joins TRBV20-1 and TRBJ1-5; TRBD1 might be the D (6 bases). Germline CDR1 DFQATT, CDR2 SNEGSKA (reference sequence). Trimming removed 3 bases at V and 7 bases at J, with 16 bases between. The CDR3 covers 14 residues. The CDR3 is CSARSGTGSQPQHF. The CDR3, as DNA: TGCAGTGCTAGGTCCGGCACAGGGTCACAGCCCCAGCATTTT.

This clonotype was recorded many times. This chain joins TRBV2 and TRBJ2-4; D is ambiguous. Trimming cost V 10 bases and J 8 bases, with 12 bases left between them. The germline V gene encodes CDR1 SNHLY and CDR2 FYNNEI. The CDR3 length is 11 residues. CDR3 DNA: TGTGCCACCCACCGGATTGACATTCAGTACTTC. Its protein product is CATHRIDIQYF.

The table lists this clonotype with many counts. This chain uses TRBV29-1 with TRBJ2-1; 10 positions agree with TRBD2. In germline, CDR1 is SQVTM, CDR2 ANQGSEA. This CDR3 comprises 12 residues. The J segment lost 9 bases and the V segment lost 6 bases, leaving 5 bases of the junction unmatched. The CDR3 protein is CSVQREGSEQFF. Written as DNA, the CDR3 is TGCAGCGTACAGCGGGAGGGCAGTGAGCAGTTCTTC.

The CDR3 DNA is TGTGCCAGCAGCGTTCACAGGGGTAGTAACATTCAGTACTTC. Translating gives CASSVHRGSNIQYF. The chain carries TRBV9 and TRBJ2-4; TRBD1 matches 7 bases. CDR3 length: 14 residues. Germline V CDR1 and CDR2: SGDLS, YYNGEE. V lost 2 bases, J lost 7 bases, and 6 bases stayed unmatched.

This clonotype was seen at least ten times. The chain combines TRBV2 with TRBJ2-3, with D perhaps matching TRBD1 (5 bases). V was cut by 6 bases and J by 1 base, with 14 bases left in between. Germline CDR1 is SNHLY and CDR2 is FYNNEI. This CDR3 has 15 residues. CDR3 sequence reads: CASRETDARTDTQYF. In DNA, the CDR3 is TGTGCCAGCAGGGAGACAGACGCACGCACAGATACGCAGTATTTT.

V and J are TRBV29-1 and TRBJ2-4, with 9 bases aligning to TRBD2. This CDR3 has 15 residues. The V segment lost 6 bases and the J segment 0 bases; nucleotides outside the gene matches: 6. From germline, CDR1 is SQVTM and CDR2 ANQGSEA. The DNA for the CDR3 is TGCAGCGTGGGACTAGCCCGCCGAGCCAAAAACATTCAGTACTTC. Translated: CSVGLARRAKNIQYF.

This clonotype was counted many times. The rearrangement links TRBV7-9 to TRBJ2-7; 9 positions match TRBD1. Germline-derived CDR1 and CDR2 are SEHNR and FQNEAQ (reference sequence). The CDR3 sequence is 15 residues long. Losses at the gene ends were 6 bases for V and 7 bases for J; bases not matched to a gene: 13. The CDR3 is CASRRSGTGIEEQYF. The CDR3 bases are TGTGCCAGCAGACGCTCCGGGACAGGGATCGAGGAGCAGTACTTC.

The gene calls are TRBV28 and TRBJ2-1, with D unresolved. This CDR3 has 14 amino acids. Germline V gene data show CDR1 as MDHEN and CDR2 as SYDVKM. Trimming removed 3 bases from V and 10 bases from J, with 16 bases in between. CDR3: CASSFETPSYEQFF. Here the CDR3 DNA reads TGTGCCAGCAGTTTTGAGACACCTTCCTACGAGCAGTTCTTC.

The chain recombines TRBV12-3 or TRBV12-4 with TRBJ2-1; 7 bases fit TRBD2. CDR3 size: 14 residues. The J segment lost 9 bases and the V segment lost 6 bases, leaving 11 bases of the junction unmatched. CDR3 in amino acids: CASSFLRRESEQFF. In DNA form, the CDR3 reads TGTGCCAGCAGCTTCCTACGGCGGGAGTCTGAGCAGTTCTTC.

This clonotype was observed many times. The V and J genes are TRBV28 and TRBJ1-1; D possibly corresponds to TRBD1 (6 bases). This CDR3 is 13 amino acids long. Trimming removed 7 bases at V and 4 bases at J, with 13 bases between. Germline values: CDR1 MDHEN, CDR2 SYDVKM. The CDR3 region is CASKTGSSTEAFF. CDR3 sequence (DNA): TGTGCCAGCAAAACAGGGTCGTCCACTGAAGCTTTCTTT.

This clonotype was found many times. V gene TRBV7-9 combines with J gene TRBJ2-3; TRBD1 agrees at 7 bases. This CDR3 region has 13 residues. Looked up from germline, CDR1 is SEHNR and CDR2 is FQNEAQ (reference sequence). Trimming removed 6 bases from V and 6 bases from J; junction bases left unmatched: 6. The CDR3 spells CASSPKQGDTQYF. The CDR3 region has the DNA TGTGCCAGCAGTCCCAAACAGGGGGATACGCAGTATTTT.

The V and J genes are TRBV24-1 and TRBJ1-2; no firm D call. Deletions cut 1 base from V and 8 bases from J, with 7 bases between. CDR1 KGHDR and CDR2 SFDVKD come from the germline V gene. This CDR3 comprises 12 residues. CDR3 sequence: CATSDLEVGYTF. In DNA form, the CDR3 reads TGTGCCACCAGTGATTTAGAGGTCGGCTACACCTTC.

This clonotype was observed many times. CDR3 sequence reads: CASSASTSATREQYF. The CDR3 coding sequence is TGTGCCAGCAGCGCCTCGACTAGCGCCACGAGGGAGCAGTACTTC. The chain uses TRBV9 and TRBJ2-7; 8 nucleotides agree with TRBD2. Trimming removed 3 bases from V and 7 bases from J; junction bases left unmatched: 12. Germline assignment: CDR1 SGDLS and CDR2 YYNGEE. The CDR3 is 15 amino acids. The full variable domain, with the rest looked up from reference TRBV9 and TRBJ2-7, is DSGVTQTPKHLITATGQRVTLRCSPRSGDLSVYWYQQSLDQGLQFLIQYYNGEERAKGNILERFSAQQFPDLHSELNLSSLELGDSALYFCASSASTSATREQYFGPGTRLTVT.

This clonotype was counted a few times. V gene TRBV29-1 combines with J gene TRBJ2-2; 10 bases map to TRBD2. The CDR3 consists of 19 residues. Unmatched junction bases numbered 16, after V lost 1 base and J lost 5 bases. CDR1 and CDR2 (germline): SQVTM, ANQGSEA. The CDR3 DNA is TGCAGCGTTGAAGTGGTCAGGGCTACTTGGGGACTAGCGACCGGGGAGCTGTTTTTT. This codes for CSVEVVRATWGLATGELFF.

The V and J genes are TRBV5-1 and TRBJ1-1; D possibly corresponds to TRBD1 (5 bases). This CDR3 contains 14 residues. CDR1 SGHRS and CDR2 YFSETQ come from the germline V gene. Trimming shortened V by 4 bases and J by 6 bases, and 16 bases separated the two germline ends. This chain's CDR3 is CASSIDGGWSEAFF. DNA for the CDR3: TGCGCCAGCAGCATAGACGGGGGATGGTCTGAAGCTTTCTTT. The full variable domain, completed using reference TRBV5-1 and TRBJ1-1, is KAGVTQTPRYLIKTRGQQVTLSCSPISGHRSVSWYQQTPGQGLQFLFEYFSETQRNKGNFPGRFSGRQFSNSRSEMNVSTLELGDSALYLCASSIDGGWSEAFFGQGTRLTVV.

This clonotype was counted at least ten times. The genes are TRBV14 and TRBJ2-7; D uncertain. The CDR3 runs to 13 residues. Germline CDR1 SGHDN, CDR2 FVKESK. Trimming cost V 3 bases and J 2 bases, with 8 bases left between them. The CDR3, as DNA: TGTGCCAGCAGCCATCAGCCTCCCTACGAGCAGTACTTC. This sequence encodes CASSHQPPYEQYF.

This clonotype has a handful of counts. Here the CDR3 DNA reads TGCAGTGCTAGAGTGACAGAAGCGGGAGGGCTCCCCGGGGAGCTGTTTTTT. This translates into CSARVTEAGGLPGELFF. The V gene is TRBV20-1, the J gene TRBJ2-2; TRBD2 agrees at 10 bases. CDR3 size: 17 residues. Looked up from germline, CDR1 is DFQATT and CDR2 is SNEGSKA (reference sequence). The V and J ends lost 1 base and 6 bases, in that order; junction bases with no gene match: 11.

The chain links TRBV9 to TRBJ2-5; possibly TRBD2 for D (7 bases). This CDR3 is 17 amino acids long. Germline CDR1 and CDR2: SGDLS and YYNGEE. Between the trimmed V and J ends, which lost 4 bases and 2 bases, there was a span of 21 bases. CDR3 protein: CASSHPSRGGKQETQYF. In DNA form, the CDR3 reads TGTGCCAGCAGCCATCCCTCGAGGGGGGGGAAACAAGAGACCCAGTACTTC.

The CDR3 reads CASSGVGGSYEQYF. CDR3 nucleotides: TGTGCCAGCAGTGGGGTGGGAGGTAGCTACGAGCAGTACTTC. The chain carries TRBV6-2 or TRBV6-3 and TRBJ2-7; D may be TRBD2 (6 bases). This CDR3 is 14 amino acids long. V gave up 5 bases and J gave up 3 bases, with 14 bases separating them. CDR1 is MNHEY, CDR2 SVGEGT, per germline.

This chain uses TRBV6-5 with TRBJ2-1, with TRBD2 matching over 7 bases. CDR1 is MNHEY and CDR2 is SVGAGI in the germline V gene. J was trimmed by 8 bases and V by 2 bases; bases with no gene match: 3. The CDR3 runs to 13 residues. This chain's CDR3 is CASSYAGVYEQFF. The CDR3 bases are TGTGCCAGCAGTTACGCGGGAGTCTATGAGCAGTTCTTC.

The sample holds many counts of this clonotype. J is TRBJ1-2 and V is TRBV7-2; 8 bases align to TRBD1. Germline CDR1 reads SGHTA; CDR2 reads FQGNSA. Unmatched junction bases numbered 6, after V lost 5 bases and J lost 7 bases. This CDR3 has 13 residues. CDR3 bases: TGTGCCAGCAGCCTGGGCAGGGGGCTTGGCTACACCTTC. This encodes CASSLGRGLGYTF.

The chain employs TRBV12-3 or TRBV12-4 and TRBJ2-3; 11 bases align to TRBD2. CDR3 size: 16 residues. The V and J ends lost 7 bases and 1 base, in that order; junction bases with no gene match: 7. In DNA, the CDR3 is TGTGCCAGCATCCCGACTAGCGGGACGCGCACAGATACGCAGTATTTT. Translation gives CASIPTSGTRTDTQYF.

The V gene is TRBV5-1, the J gene TRBJ2-5; 7 bases line up with TRBD1. Trimming took 4 bases from V and 7 from J; bases not matched to a gene: 13. The CDR3 spans 15 residues. CDR1 and CDR2 (germline): SGHRS, YFSETQ. The CDR3 DNA sequence: TGCGCCAGCAGCCCAACCCGACAGGGCGGTGTGACCCAGTACTTC. As protein: CASSPTRQGGVTQYF.

This clonotype came up many times. This chain connects TRBV6-1 to TRBJ1-4; D unresolved. Germline CDR1 reads MNHNS; CDR2 reads SASEGT. The CDR3 is 14 residues long. The V end lost 6 bases, the J end lost 4 bases, and 12 bases lay between the germline ends. This CDR3 reads CASSWSRNNEKLFF. CDR3 DNA: TGTGCCAGCAGCTGGAGTCGGAATAATGAAAAACTGTTTTTT.

This rearrangement joins TRBV24-1 to TRBJ1-4; 9 bases align to TRBD1. J lost 8 bases, V lost 6 bases, and 6 bases had no gene match. The CDR3 extends over 14 amino acids. Looked up from germline, CDR1 is KGHDR and CDR2 is SFDVKD. The CDR3 DNA reads as TGTGCCACCAGTTCGGGACAGGGTTGGGAAAAACTGTTTTTT. Amino acid sequence: CATSSGQGWEKLFF.

The rearrangement uses TRBV15 and TRBJ2-2; D is undetermined. This CDR3 spans 14 amino acids. V lost 3 bases, J lost 7 bases, and 12 bases lay in between. Germline V gene sequence: CDR1 LNHNV, CDR2 YYDKDF (reference sequence). In nucleotides, the CDR3 is TGTGCCACCAGCAGTAAAACCGTGGGCGGGGAGCTGTTTTTT. Residues: CATSSKTVGGELFF.